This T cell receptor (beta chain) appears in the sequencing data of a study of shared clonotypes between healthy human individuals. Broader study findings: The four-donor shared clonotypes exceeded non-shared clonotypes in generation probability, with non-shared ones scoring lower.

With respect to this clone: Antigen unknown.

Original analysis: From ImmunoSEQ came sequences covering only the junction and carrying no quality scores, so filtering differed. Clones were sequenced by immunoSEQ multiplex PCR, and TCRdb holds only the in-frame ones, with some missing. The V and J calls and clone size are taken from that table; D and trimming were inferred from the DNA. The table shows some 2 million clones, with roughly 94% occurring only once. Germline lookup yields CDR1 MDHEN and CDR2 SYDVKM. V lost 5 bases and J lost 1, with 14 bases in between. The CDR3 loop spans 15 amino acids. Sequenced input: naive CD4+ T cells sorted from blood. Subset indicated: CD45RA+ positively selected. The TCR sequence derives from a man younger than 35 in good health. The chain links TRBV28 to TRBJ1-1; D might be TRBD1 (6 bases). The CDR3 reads CASSQGTVRNTEAFF. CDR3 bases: TGTGCCAGCAGTCAGGGGACTGTTCGGAACACTGAAGCTTTCTTT.